The 24 T cell receptor beta chains below were found in one sample sequenced in a study of OX40 agonist ivuxolimab in advanced cancers. The method was immunoSEQ multiplex PCR; TCRdb's version includes in-frame clones alone and lacks a portion of them. The table includes about 50,000 clones, about 90% detected once. The sample here was CD4+ or CD8+ T cells sorted from blood, taken in a trial of the OX40 agonist ivuxolimab. These receptors came from an adult with an advanced solid tumor such as melanoma, head and neck, liver or kidney cancer.

V gene TRBV19 combines with J gene TRBJ1-1; 8 bases line up with TRBD1. Trimming at V came to 3 bases and at J to 3 bases, leaving 6 bases not matched to a gene. The CDR3 is 15 residues long. Germline CDR1 reads LNHDA; CDR2 reads SQIVND (reference sequence). CDR3 DNA sequence: TGTGCCAGTAGTATCTTGGGGACAGGATACACTGAAGCTTTCTTT. This sequence encodes CASSILGTGYTEAFF.

This clone has just one count. The rearrangement joins TRBV7-2 to TRBJ2-1; D is undetermined. This CDR3 has 12 residues. Germline assignment: CDR1 SGHTA and CDR2 FQGNSA. V gave up 1 base and J gave up 6 bases, with 4 bases separating them. The CDR3 loop reads CASSLEVNEQFF. The CDR3 coding sequence is TGTGCCAGCAGCTTAGAAGTCAATGAGCAGTTCTTC.

The chain couples TRBV5-1 to TRBJ2-5, with D possibly being TRBD1 or TRBD2 (5 bases each). Deletions cut 7 bases from V and 1 base from J, with 11 bases between. The CDR3 has 13 residues. Per the germline V gene, CDR1 is SGHRS and CDR2 is YFSETQ. DNA for the CDR3: TGCGCCAGCGGGGCCGGGATCCAAGAGACCCAGTACTTC. Its translation is CASGAGIQETQYF.

The chain links TRBV28 to TRBJ1-5, with no clear D. Germline CDR1 is MDHEN and CDR2 is SYDVKM. The CDR3 length is 17 residues. Trimming took 6 bases from V and 1 from J, leaving 19 bases between them. The CDR3 is CASSSPWVGGSNQPQHF. DNA of the CDR3: TGTGCCAGCAGCTCTCCCTGGGTGGGCGGAAGCAATCAGCCCCAGCATTTT. The entire variable domain, with the rest obtained from reference TRBV28 and TRBJ1-5, is as follows: DVKVTQSSRYLVKRTGEKVFLECVQDMDHENMFWYRQDPGLGLRLIYFSYDVKMKEKGDIPEGYSVSREKKERFSLILESASTNQTSMYLCASSSPWVGGSNQPQHFGDGTRLSIL.

The chain uses TRBV5-1 and TRBJ2-2, with 11 bases aligning to TRBD2. CDR1 is SGHRS and CDR2 is YFSETQ in the germline V gene. V lost 4 bases and J lost 3; bases outside the gene matches: 2. There are 15 residues in the CDR3. The CDR3 DNA follows: TGCGCCAGCAGCGTACTAGCGGGGGACACCGGGGAGCTGTTTTTT. Amino acids: CASSVLAGDTGELFF.

In nucleotides, the CDR3 is TGCGCCAGCGGGGGGGATTCTCGGGAAGCCCAGTACTTC. This translates into CASGGDSREAQYF. The chain carries TRBV5-1 and TRBJ2-5; the match to TRBD2 covers 7 bases. V lost 7 bases to trimming and J lost 9 bases; unmatched junction nucleotides: 12. The CDR3 length is 13 residues. Germline V gene sequence: CDR1 SGHRS, CDR2 YFSETQ.

This clone was detected once. V usage is TRBV18 and J usage is TRBJ2-3; D perhaps matches TRBD2 (6 bases). Germline CDR1 is KGHSH and CDR2 is LQKENI. V was clipped by 3 bases and J by 0 bases, with 13 bases between them. The CDR3 length is 16 residues. CDR3 in amino acids: CASSPDGTWSTDTQYF. DNA of the CDR3: TGTGCCAGCTCACCGGACGGGACTTGGAGCACAGATACGCAGTATTTT.

The chain uses TRBV25-1 and TRBJ2-1; TRBD2 agrees at 14 bases. The germline V gene encodes CDR1 MGHDK and CDR2 SYGVNS. The CDR3 totals 18 residues. Trimming cost V 4 bases and J 3 bases; bases outside gene matches: 8. Written as DNA, the CDR3 is TGTGCCAGCAGTGGGGTCCGGACTAGCGGGAGGAACTACAATGAGCAGTTCTTC. This gives the protein CASSGVRTSGRNYNEQFF. Looking up the rest from reference TRBV25-1 and TRBJ2-1 gives the full variable domain: EADIYQTPRYLVIGTGKKITLECSQTMGHDKMYWYQQDPGMELHLIHYSYGVNSTEKGDLSSESTVSRIRTEHFPLTLESARPSHTSQYLCASSGVRTSGRNYNEQFFGPGTRLTVL.

The rearrangement joins TRBV28 to TRBJ1-3; 7 nucleotides line up with TRBD1. The trim removed 5 bases at V and 6 bases at J, leaving 7 bases unmatched. This CDR3 spans 14 amino acids. CDR1 is MDHEN and CDR2 is SYDVKM in the germline V gene. CDR3 DNA sequence: TGTGCCAGCAGTCGCCCGGGACAGCTAAACACCATATATTTT. This sequence encodes CASSRPGQLNTIYF. Looking up the rest from reference TRBV28 and TRBJ1-3 gives the full variable domain: DVKVTQSSRYLVKRTGEKVFLECVQDMDHENMFWYRQDPGLGLRLIYFSYDVKMKEKGDIPEGYSVSREKKERFSLILESASTNQTSMYLCASSRPGQLNTIYFGEGSWLTVV.

This chain connects TRBV5-6 to TRBJ2-2; unclear D gene. The CDR3 is 12 residues long. V shed 4 bases and J shed 1 base, with 2 bases lying between them. CDR1 and CDR2 from the germline V gene are SGHDT and YYEEEE. CDR3 DNA: TGTGCCAGCAGCGGGAACACCGGGGAGCTGTTTTTT. Amino acids: CASSGNTGELFF.

J is TRBJ2-7 and V is TRBV5-1; 8 bases match TRBD1. The CDR3 is 14 amino acids. V dropped 1 base and J dropped 3; count of bases not matched to a gene: 3. Germline assignment: CDR1 SGHRS and CDR2 YFSETQ. The CDR3 here is CASSLMTGDYEQYF. The CDR3 DNA is TGCGCCAGCAGCTTGATGACAGGGGACTACGAGCAGTACTTC.

The rearrangement links TRBV30 to TRBJ2-7; TRBD1 matches at 9 bases. The germline V gene encodes CDR1 GTSNPN and CDR2 SVGIG (reference sequence). The J segment lost 5 bases and the V segment lost 4 bases, leaving 12 bases of the junction unmatched. The CDR3 runs 15 residues. The CDR3 coding sequence is TGTGCCTGGACGAGAACAGGGGGCTCCATCGACGAGCAGTACTTC. Translation: CAWTRTGGSIDEQYF.

CDR3 in DNA: TGTGCCTGGAGTGGACATCAAGAGACCCAGTACTTC. Its translation: CAWSGHQETQYF. The rearrangement joins TRBV30 to TRBJ2-5; D ambiguous. The V gene lost 1 base and the J gene lost 2 bases, with 5 bases spanning the gap. This CDR3 spans 12 amino acids. Germline V CDR1 and CDR2: GTSNPN, SVGIG (reference sequence).

V is TRBV5-3 and J is TRBJ2-1, with D possibly being TRBD1 (7 bases). TRBV5-3 belongs to the ORF category, with a function that is uncertain. Trimming pared 7 bases from V and 4 bases from J, leaving 12 bases between. The CDR3 length is 13 residues. The CDR3 nucleotides are TGTGCCAGACTCAGGGGGGAATACAATGAGCAGTTCTTC. This gives the protein CARLRGEYNEQFF.

A single count supports this clone. This sequence joins TRBV28 and TRBJ1-1; tentatively, D is TRBD1 (5 bases). The CDR3 has 14 amino acids. From germline, CDR1 is MDHEN and CDR2 SYDVKM. Deletions cut 7 bases from V and 8 bases from J, with 20 bases between. The CDR3: CASNIRGQGAEAFF. The CDR3 coding sequence is TGTGCCAGCAACATAAGGGGCCAGGGAGCCGAAGCTTTCTTT. The whole variable domain, remainder taken from reference TRBV28 and TRBJ1-1, is DVKVTQSSRYLVKRTGEKVFLECVQDMDHENMFWYRQDPGLGLRLIYFSYDVKMKEKGDIPEGYSVSREKKERFSLILESASTNQTSMYLCASNIRGQGAEAFFGQGTRLTVV.

This clone was observed a handful of times. The chain uses TRBV30 and TRBJ1-1; D unclear. V shed 2 bases and J shed 3 bases, with 4 bases lying between them. The CDR3 spans 11 residues. Germline V gene data show CDR1 as GTSNPN and CDR2 as SVGIG (reference sequence). CDR3 residues: CAWSIDTEAFF. The CDR3 DNA sequence: TGTGCCTGGAGTATAGACACTGAAGCTTTCTTT.

V usage is TRBV13 and J usage is TRBJ1-4; D possibly corresponds to TRBD1 (5 bases). The CDR3 is 14 amino acids. V lost 3 bases, J lost 4 bases, and 9 bases lay in between. In germline, CDR1 is PRHDT, CDR2 FYEKMQ (reference sequence). The CDR3 DNA reads as TGTGCCAGCAGCTTGAAGGGGTATAATGAAAAACTGTTTTTT. It encodes CASSLKGYNEKLFF.

In DNA form, the CDR3 reads TGTGCCAGCAAAGGGACTAGGGCTGTGGATGAGCAGTTCTTC. Amino acid sequence: CASKGTRAVDEQFF. V usage is TRBV6-5 and J usage is TRBJ2-1; 8 nucleotides align to TRBD2. With V trimmed by 7 bases and J by 8 bases, 10 bases remained unmatched. Per germline, CDR1 MNHEY and CDR2 SVGAGI. CDR3 length: 14 amino acids.

J is TRBJ2-3 and V is TRBV6-5; D remains ambiguous. The V gene lost 7 bases and the J gene lost 6 bases, with 17 bases spanning the gap. CDR3 length equals 14 residues. Germline CDR1 MNHEY, CDR2 SVGAGI. The CDR3 protein is CASTPVGLGDTQYF. CDR3 nucleotide sequence: TGTGCCAGCACCCCAGTTGGCTTAGGGGATACGCAGTATTTT.

The chain joins TRBV27 to TRBJ1-5, with TRBD1 matching over 11 bases. The junction had 8 bases not matched to a gene; V was cut back by 5 bases and J by 2 bases. Looked up from germline, CDR1 is MNHEY and CDR2 is SMNVEV (reference sequence). This CDR3 contains 17 residues. Here the CDR3 reads CASSRRTGGWGNQPQHF. Here the CDR3 DNA reads TGTGCCAGCAGTCGCCGGACAGGGGGCTGGGGCAATCAGCCCCAGCATTTT.

This clone has a handful of counts. The V call is TRBV10-3, the J call TRBJ2-7, with unresolved D. This CDR3 is built from 11 residues. V shed 4 bases and J shed 9 bases, with 10 bases lying between them. Germline V CDR1 and CDR2: ENHRY, SYGVKD. CDR3 nucleotide sequence: TGTGCCATCAGTGCTTCGGCACGGCAGTACTTC. Its protein product is CAISASARQYF.

Regarding this clone: The germline gene is not matched at one end of the junction; a read error may be the cause. The V and J genes are TRBV7-7 and TRBJ1-3; D ambiguous. Germline CDR1 is SSHAT and CDR2 is FNYEAQ (reference sequence). This CDR3 has 14 amino acids. Here the CDR3 reads CASSPTVEGNTIYF. The CDR3 DNA sequence: TGTGCTAGCAGTCCTACAGTGGAAGGAAACACCATATATTTT.

The genes are TRBV9 and TRBJ2-5; 10 bases match TRBD2. The trim removed 4 bases at V and 5 bases at J, leaving 8 bases unmatched. The CDR3 has 15 residues. CDR1 SGDLS and CDR2 YYNGEE come from the germline V gene. In DNA form, the CDR3 reads TGTGCCAGCAGCCTCGCCGGGACTAGCGTGGAGACCCAGTACTTC. Protein product: CASSLAGTSVETQYF. The whole variable domain, filled in from reference TRBV9 and TRBJ2-5, reads DSGVTQTPKHLITATGQRVTLRCSPRSGDLSVYWYQQSLDQGLQFLIQYYNGEERAKGNILERFSAQQFPDLHSELNLSSLELGDSALYFCASSLAGTSVETQYFGPGTRLLVL.

The rearrangement joins TRBV10-2 to TRBJ2-2; D unclear. This CDR3 contains 13 residues. Per germline, CDR1 WSHSY and CDR2 SAAADI. V lost 6 bases, J lost 0 bases, and 5 bases lay in between. The CDR3 reads CASSTANTGELFF. As DNA, the CDR3 is TGCGCCAGCAGCACGGCGAACACCGGGGAGCTGTTTTTT.